This T cell receptor beta chain stems from a study of blood T cell repertoires in COVID-19. About the research overall: The United States, Italy and Spain were the sources of the acute and convalescent COVID-19 samples. Sources were T cells, B-cell-depleted T cells, or PBMCs; the material itself was cDNA or gDNA.

As handled by the study authors: By means of reference gene primer amplification, nucleated cell counts were estimated. The table came from immunoSEQ multiplex PCR; TCRdb's copy has only in-frame clones and leaves some out. V, J and clone size derive from that table, while D and trimming were established from the DNA sequence. The table shows 180,000 or so clones, with approximately 87% occurring only once. V shed 3 bases, J shed 2 bases, and the junction held 3 bases outside the gene matches. CDR3 length equals 15 residues. In germline, CDR1 is SGHTA, CDR2 FQGNSA. Seattle enrolled patients during active infection and tracked them longitudinally.

This clonotype was obtained from a woman in her sixties or seventies with COVID-19, enrolled during active disease. Sequencing was carried out using peripheral blood. The chain uses TRBV7-2 and TRBJ2-7; 11 bases line up with TRBD2. The DNA of the CDR3 is TGTGCCAGCAGCTTGGATAGCGGGAGGGCCTACGAGCAGTACTTC. Translation gives CASSLDSGRAYEQYF. Variable domain in full (rest from reference TRBV7-2 and TRBJ2-7): GAGVSQSPSNKVTEKGKDVELRCDPISGHTALYWYRQSLGQGLEFLIYFQGNSAPDKSGLPSDRFSAERTGGSVSTLTIQRTQQEDSAVYLCASSLDSGRAYEQYFGPGTRLTVT.